The 15 T cell receptor beta chains reported below all come from one sample, sequenced in a study of CD8+ T cells in alopecia areata. CD4, CD8alpha, NKG2D, NKG2ACE and other markers guided sorting of pooled cutaneous lymph node cells. Reverse transcription of extracted RNA yielded cDNA, which provided the sequencing template. Generated by immunoSEQ multiplex PCR, the TCRdb table keeps only in-frame clones and is missing some. The sample contains about 270,000 clones, none of them singletons. Sequencing was done on a sample of CD4+ T cells sorted from a lymph node. The receptors come from a C3H/HeJ mouse with alopecia areata. MHC haplotype here: H2-k.

Note on this clone: Gene names refer to mouse genes. The missing CDR3 end, 4 residues past where the read stops, is filled in from the germline J gene. This chain links TRBV5 with TRBJ2-2; D is perhaps TRBD1 (6 bases). The CDR3 is made up of 16 amino acids. V was cut by 0 bases and J by 1 base, with 9 bases left in between. Germline assignment: CDR1 LGHNA and CDR2 YNLKQL (reference sequence). The chain's CDR3 is CASSQDRGKNTGQLYF. Incomplete CDR3 DNA: TGTGCCAGCAGCCAAGACAGGGGTAAAAACACCGGG.

The sample holds a few counts of this clone. Gene labels here are mouse ones. The CDR3 end falls 4 residues outside the read, so it is completed with the germline J gene. The chain links TRBV5 to TRBJ1-2; possibly TRBD1 for D (6 bases). CDR1 is LGHNA, CDR2 YNLKQL, per germline (reference sequence). CDR3 length equals 15 residues. V lost 3 bases to trimming and J lost 1 base, with 12 bases between them. The CDR3 sequence: CASSQSGTKNSDYTF. The CDR3 bases that were read are TGTGCCAGCAGCCAGTCCGGGACAAAAAACTCC.

As for this clone: Mouse names are used for the genes. The DNA ends 4 residues before the CDR3 does, and the rest of the CDR3 is filled in from the germline J gene. Other DNA variants within this sample encode the same CDR3. The J gene is TRBJ2-1, the V gene TRBV1; D is perhaps TRBD1 (6 bases). Trimming shortened V by 0 bases and J by 2 bases, and 8 bases separated the two germline ends. In germline, CDR1 is NSQYPW, CDR2 LRSPGD (reference sequence). This CDR3 is 15 amino acids long. The CDR3 reads CTCSADRTDYAEQFF. The sequenced part of the CDR3 DNA is TGCACCTGCAGTGCAGATAGGACAGACTATGCT. The whole variable domain, remainder taken from reference TRBV1 and TRBJ2-1, is VTLLEQNPRWRLVPRGQAVNLRCILKNSQYPWMSWYQQDLQKQLQWLFTLRSPGDKEVKSLPGADYLATRVTDTELRLQVANMSQGRTLYCTCSADRTDYAEQFFGPGTRLTVL.

In regard to this clone: Mouse germline and gene names are used. The CDR3 is cut off 4 residues early in the read; its end comes from the germline J gene. This chain joins TRBV31 and TRBJ2-1; 10 positions agree with TRBD2. V lost 4 bases and J lost 5; bases outside the gene matches: 8. The CDR3 sequence is 15 residues long. Per germline, CDR1 GKSSPN and CDR2 SITVG. The CDR3 sequence: CAWKSWGGADAEQFF. Incomplete CDR3 DNA: TGTGCCTGGAAATCCTGGGGGGGCGCCGATGCT.

This clone was seen a handful of times. Each gene name is a mouse one. The sequence runs out 4 residues before the end of the CDR3; the remainder is reconstructed from the germline J gene. This chain connects TRBV13-1 to TRBJ2-1; 11 bases fit TRBD2. The trim removed 5 bases at V and 6 bases at J, leaving 1 base unmatched. CDR1 and CDR2 (germline): NSHNY, SYGAGN. The CDR3 runs 13 residues. The CDR3 loop is CASRLGGLAEQFF. The CDR3 bases that were read are TGTGCCAGCAGACTGGGGGGGCTTGCT.

This clone has more than one count but fewer than ten. Any gene name here is a mouse gene name. The sequence runs out 4 residues before the end of the CDR3; the remainder is reconstructed from the germline J gene. The rearrangement joins TRBV19 to TRBJ2-1; 10 positions agree with TRBD1. This CDR3 is 13 amino acids long. Germline values: CDR1 FNHDT, CDR2 SITEND (reference sequence). The junction had 2 bases not matched to a gene; V was cut back by 7 bases and J by 4 bases. CDR3 DNA, as far as it was read: TGTGCCAGCTGGGACAGGGGTTATGCT. This codes for CASWDRGYA. The whole CDR3 reads CASWDRGYAEQFF. The full variable domain, completed using reference TRBV19 and TRBJ2-1, is GGIITQTPKFLIGQEGQKLTLKCQQNFNHDTMYWYRQDSGKGLRLIYYSITENDLQKGDLSEGYDASREKKSSFSLTVTSAQKNEMAVFLCASWDRGYAEQFFGPGTRLTVL.

In its sample, this clone was seen many times. Gene labels here are mouse ones. The missing CDR3 end, 4 residues past where the read stops, is filled in from the germline J gene. The chain links TRBV14 to TRBJ2-2; 7 bases fit TRBD1. CDR1 is SGHDT, CDR2 FRDEAV, per germline. This CDR3 has 15 amino acids. V lost 1 base to trimming and J lost 0 bases; unmatched junction nucleotides: 0. The CDR3: CASSFQGANTGQLYF. CDR3 DNA (partial): TGTGCCAGCAGTTTCCAGGGGGCAAACACCGGG.

This clone was observed a handful of times. The gene names here belong to mouse. The sequenced fragment ends 4 residues before the CDR3 boundary, so the rest is inferred from the germline J gene. This chain connects TRBV5 to TRBJ2-7; D unclear. Germline V gives CDR1 LGHNA, CDR2 YNLKQL (reference sequence). There are 13 residues in the CDR3. The CDR3 reads CASSQDKGDEQYF. CDR3 bases read: TGTGCCAGCAGCCAAGATAAGGGTGAT.

This clone was detected only a few times. Gene names follow the mouse nomenclature. The sample holds other DNA sequences that translate to the same CDR3. This CDR3 reads CASSAGGSAETLYF. The sequenced CDR3 bases are TGTGCCAGCAGTGCTGGGGGAAGTGCAGAA. The rearrangement uses TRBV13-1 and TRBJ2-3, with 7 nucleotides matching TRBD2. The CDR3 end falls 4 residues outside the read, so it is completed with the germline J gene. Germline lookup yields CDR1 NSHNY and CDR2 SYGAGN. V gave up 3 bases and J gave up 0 bases; unmatched junction bases: 1. The CDR3 runs 14 residues.

This clone was seen many times. Gene names refer to mouse genes. The sequence runs out 4 residues before the end of the CDR3; the remainder is reconstructed from the germline J gene. The V and J genes are TRBV1 and TRBJ2-2; 10 nucleotides agree with TRBD1. Germline V lookup: CDR1 NSQYPW, CDR2 LRSPGD (reference sequence). The CDR3 extends over 15 amino acids. The V gene end was trimmed by 3 bases and the J gene end by 4 bases; junction bases not matched to a gene: 2. CDR3 bases read: TGCACCTGCAGTGCCGGGACAGGGGTCACCGGG. Protein product: CTCSAGTGVTG. The whole CDR3 protein is CTCSAGTGVTGQLYF.

As to this clone: Gene names are mouse gene names. The read comes to an end 4 residues before the CDR3 does, leaving the germline J gene to fill in the end. Other nucleotide sequences in the sample specify the same CDR3. This rearrangement joins TRBV13-1 to TRBJ2-2, with 10 bases lining up with TRBD1. Germline lookup yields CDR1 NSHNY and CDR2 SYGAGN. The CDR3 loop spans 16 amino acids. Losses at the gene ends were 1 base for V and 1 base for J; bases not matched to a gene: 1. CDR3 DNA (partial): TGTGCCAGCAGTGATAGGGACAGGGGAAACACCGGG. Translation gives CASSDRDRGNTG. The full CDR3 is CASSDRDRGNTGQLYF.

This clone was detected only a few times. Gene names are mouse gene names. The read finishes 4 residues shy of the CDR3 end, and the germline J gene is used to complete it. The chain uses TRBV5 and TRBJ1-1, with a possible D match to TRBD1 (6 bases). Germline V lookup: CDR1 LGHNA, CDR2 YNLKQL (reference sequence). This CDR3 spans 14 amino acids. V was clipped by 0 bases and J by 4 bases, with 9 bases between them. The DNA read from the CDR3 is TGTGCCAGCAGCCAAGATCGGACAGCCACA. Its translation: CASSQDRTAT. The whole CDR3 reads CASSQDRTATEVFF.

There are a few counts of this clone. Each gene name is a mouse one. The read ends 4 residues early relative to the CDR3; the germline J gene fills the gap. The rearrangement joins TRBV13-2 to TRBJ2-3; D might be TRBD2 (6 bases). V was shortened by 1 base and J by 0 bases, with 15 bases between the two germline ends. The CDR3 is 17 residues long. The germline CDR1 and CDR2 sequences are NNHNN and SYGAGS (reference sequence). The DNA read from the CDR3 is TGTGCCAGCGGTGATCTCATTGACTGGCCTAGTGCAGAA. Residues: CASGDLIDWPSAE. The whole CDR3 region reads CASGDLIDWPSAETLYF.

This clone was seen repeatedly, ten times or more. The gene symbols are mouse symbols. The read finishes 4 residues shy of the CDR3 end, and the germline J gene is used to complete it. The rearrangement links TRBV29 to TRBJ1-1; TRBD1 aligns across 7 bases. Germline values: CDR1 MSHET, CDR2 SYDVDS. CDR3 length: 14 residues. V shed 6 bases and J 0 bases; nucleotides not matched to a gene: 4. CDR3 DNA, as far as it was read: TGTGCTAGCAGCCCTGGACAGGCAAACACA. Its translation is CASSPGQANT. The whole CDR3 protein reads CASSPGQANTEVFF.

Details on this clone: Gene names follow the mouse nomenclature. Read sequence stops 4 residues before the CDR3 end, and the germline J gene provides the missing end. The same CDR3 is also encoded by other DNA sequences in this sample. The gene calls are TRBV13-1 and TRBJ2-5; tentative D call: TRBD1 (6 bases). Trimming stripped 5 bases from V and 0 bases from J, with 10 bases between. Germline loops: CDR1 NSHNY, CDR2 SYGAGN. This CDR3 has 14 amino acids. CDR3 DNA (partial): TGTGCCAGCAGCGAACAGGGTAACCAAGAC. Residues: CASSEQGNQD. The CDR3 in its entirety is CASSEQGNQDTQYF.